This T cell receptor (beta chain) was recorded in a study of cytomegalovirus exposure and HLA in healthy donors (dated by TCRdb to 2015 to 2018). For the study in its entirety: According to an earlier analysis of a few hundred of the donors, about 170 million T cells yielded 100 million or so unique TCR beta sequences and more than 250 Gb of sequence data. Rather than using new phenotypic data, the later analysis identified candidate immune exposures from TCR beta sequences and from how often those sequences occurred across donors. To predict cytomegalovirus infection status, the study brought together high-throughput TCR immunosequencing, statistical association of individual TCRs with disease status, and machine learning. Across approximately 400 genotyped donors of the cohort, an average of roughly 250,000 unique TCR beta nucleotide sequences per donor were sequenced, and roughly 20% of those sequences were non-productive. Donor age, sex, ethnicity and CMV serostatus were compiled alongside the repertoire data. Every repertoire in the discovery cohort had been generated on one and the same sequencing platform. In an earlier analysis of 587 of the donors, high-throughput TCR beta sequencing was used to judge whether each TCR beta V gene segment behaved as functional or pseudogenic. The number of donors typed differed by locus, with 629-630 for A, B, C, DRB1 and DQB1, more than 500 for DQA1, over 600 for DPA1, and 400 to 490 for DPB1. Of the roughly 400 genotyped donors, approximately 83% fell in the genetic ancestry cluster associated with self-reported Caucasian donors. Because of strong linkage in the cohort, roughly five DR-DQ haplotypes were treated as single units for association and clustering. Along with the approximately 600-subject first cohort, a separate validation cohort of over a hundred different subjects was used. Both class I and class II loci were covered by HLA typing, at four-digit resolution. A later genetic analysis took genome-wide SNP genotypes for about 55% of the 666 donors and used that subset as a discovery cohort. An early release that covered around 590 HLA-typed donors contained around 330 gigabases of sequencing data and 75 million to 100 million unique TCR sequences. The aim of the study was to test whether cataloging public T cell receptors could identify signatures of past pathogen exposure. The T cell repertoires of 666 subjects were profiled by immunosequencing and related to cytomegalovirus serostatus. In a later analysis, previously published TCR beta repertoires from about 670 donors were re-analyzed and high-resolution HLA genotyping was added so that TCR occurrence patterns could be studied.

The cohort was made up of approximately 670 healthy bone marrow donors. All cohort members were sampled while nominally healthy, although unrecorded immune exposures were likely present. The donor was CMV seronegative and belonged to the group of approximately 320 seronegative cohort members. Every donor gave a peripheral blood sample, and the peripheral blood mononuclear cells from that sample were used for TCR beta sequencing. Genomic DNA extraction from the blood cell samples was performed with the Qiagen DNeasy Blood Extraction Kit. From cysteine to phenylalanine, the CDR3 is 16 amino acids long. The entry retains the CDR3 DNA only, 48 bases that are in frame from base 1. The germline ends are 22 bases apart after V is trimmed by 0 bases and J by 12 bases. Per the germline V gene, SGHRS is the CDR1 and YFSETQ is the CDR2. Receptor libraries were prepared by the immunoSEQ multiplex PCR assay. For the multiplex PCR, a mixture combining 60 forward primers for TCR Vbeta segments and 13 reverse primers for TCR Jbeta segments was used. The CDR3 region of rearranged TCR beta genes was amplified from genomic DNA by a multiplex PCR assay. Amplified TCR beta libraries were sequenced as 87-base-pair reads on the Illumina HiSeq System. Turning to the authors' computational methods: A later analysis counted about 76 million unique TCR beta chains across the 500 to 850 repertoires, and about 10 million of these chains were shared by at least two donors. Raw reads were error-corrected and collapsed into unique sequences by a nearest-neighbor algorithm in which closely related sequences were merged to remove PCR and sequencing errors. CDR3 sequences were aligned to IMGT reference sequences to assign V, D and J gene segments. Each retained sequence needed at least a six-nucleotide match to both a V gene segment and a J gene segment. Rearrangements were called productive when the CDR3 lacked stop codons and stayed in frame with V and J; all others were non-productive. Following IMGT convention, CDR3 was defined as the stretch from the second conserved V-encoded cysteine up to the conserved J-encoded phenylalanine. In an earlier analysis of some 550 of the donors, sequences lacking an unambiguous match to a single V gene segment were excluded. In an earlier analysis of approximately 610 of the donors, V segments were called functional above 56.7% productive rearrangements and were called segregating when the between-donor standard deviation exceeded 5%. A statistical classification framework was built for diagnosing cytomegalovirus status from the catalog of TCR beta chain sequences. In a later analysis, TCR nucleotide sequences were compared against IMGT/GENE-DB human TR gene sequences so that V and J genes could be assigned. Using the TCRdist pipeline, a later analysis assigned CDR3 sequences along with most-parsimonious VDJ recombination scenarios. In a later analysis, each TCR beta chain was defined by its CDR3 amino acid sequence together with its V-gene family, and reads lacking a unique V-gene family were excluded. In a later analysis, 450 to 600 highly shared, low-generation-probability nucleotide sequences were removed to address suspected cross-contamination and a sequencing artifact. For each public chain, a later analysis derived a clonal expansion index from normalized ranks of inferred template counts within each repertoire. In a later analysis, generation probabilities were computed using a VDJ recombination model fitted to out-of-frame rearrangements, and the results were checked against IGoR. Hypergeometric tests were used in a later analysis to score TCR-TCR, TCR-HLA and TCR-CMV co-occurrence, with a repertoire-size bias correction applied to the TCR pairs. In a later analysis, false discovery rates were estimated by permuting HLA or CMV assignments 20 times. In a later analysis, co-occurring TCRs were grouped with DBSCAN, and TCRdist sequence similarity was added when clustering was performed within HLA-allele-positive subsets. Co-occurrence clustering excluded repertoires with fewer than 30,000 or more than 120,000 public chains, plus five with anomalous nucleotide sharing. TCRdb provides this immuneACCESS table in a form limited to in-frame rearrangements. Some clones are lacking; in checked studies, under half of them reflect an unresolved V gene, and why the rest are absent is not known. Clonal size and the V and J genes are those of that table, whereas D and trimming came from the DNA. Counted in this sample were about 200,000 clones; around 73% of them appeared once. The top ten constitute less than 3.5% of the sample.

The study at large found these results: A later genetic analysis associated a missense DCLRE1C variant with V-gene and J-gene trimming of TCR beta chains, and an independent cohort replicated the association. According to a later genetic analysis, donors in an Asian-associated ancestry cluster had fewer N-insertions in productive TCRs than the approximately 610-donor mean. A later analysis found that most CMV-associated TCR beta chains appeared HLA-restricted, with HLA associations seemingly driven largely by CMV exposure. A later analysis reported that several top co-occurrence clusters appeared linked to parvovirus B19, influenza, CMV and Epstein-Barr virus. Presence/absence analyses assumed roughly uniform sequencing depth across donors, an assumption that may not hold. In the study, approximately 160 TCR beta chains were listed as associated with cytomegalovirus. In a later analysis, TCR association rates were found to vary across HLA loci, with the most associated TCRs seen for DRB1 alleles and the fewest for HLA-C alleles. Strong co-occurrence of HLA alleles, especially DR and DQ, made assigning TCR associations to individual alleles difficult. According to the authors, the approach could potentially be generalized to other disease states and immunological phenotypes. Because counts were too low, around 17 rarely observed V segments, including chromosome 9 orphons, were left out of the earlier analysis of a few hundred of the donors. In an earlier analysis of approximately 590 of the donors, most TCR beta V segments appeared in productive rearrangements about 87% or about 30% of the time, broadly matching IMGT annotations. At a false discovery rate of 0.05, a later analysis linked approximately 18,000 TCR beta sequences to specific HLA alleles. In a later analysis, HLA-associated TCR beta chains were found to be more clonally expanded and to have lower generation probabilities than equally common non-associated chains. This cohort had only TCR beta chains sequenced, and the lack of alpha or paired-chain data limited which features could be detected. Correlated functional status among segregating V segments might reflect linkage disequilibrium, but an unknown experimental factor could not be ruled out. In both the original and validation cohorts, the classifier was reported to diagnose cytomegalovirus status with high specificity and sensitivity. Immune exposure information for the cohort was limited to CMV serostatus. A cluster of highly shared sequence variants was judged likely to be a technical artifact of the sequencing pipeline. In vitro tests confirmed that a few of the cytomegalovirus-associated TCR beta chains recognize cytomegalovirus antigens. Because HLA typing was unavailable for some donors at each locus, only the typed subset was used in association tests. Some IMGT-functional V segments, including TRBV6-2 and TRBV6-3, could not be told apart with the 87-base-pair reads, so those segments were excluded. Most TCR sequences were observed very rarely across donors, whereas some public TCRs were present in many individuals. A further reported finding was that TCR beta sequences accurately predicted the HLA-A and HLA-B alleles for most subjects in the first cohort.

As for this clone: Its specific antigen is unknown. No base quality information exists; no much larger clone differs at one position.

The clonotype was recovered from a woman between 25 and 40 years old in good health and CMV-seronegative. Rearrangement joined TRBV5-1 to TRBJ2-1; the D gene is not confidently resolved. Input material: PBMCs. The DNA is TGCGCCAGCAGCTTGGATCGCCGGCAGACTTTCGCCGGGCAGTTCTTC. This is translated as CASSLDRRQTFAGQFF.